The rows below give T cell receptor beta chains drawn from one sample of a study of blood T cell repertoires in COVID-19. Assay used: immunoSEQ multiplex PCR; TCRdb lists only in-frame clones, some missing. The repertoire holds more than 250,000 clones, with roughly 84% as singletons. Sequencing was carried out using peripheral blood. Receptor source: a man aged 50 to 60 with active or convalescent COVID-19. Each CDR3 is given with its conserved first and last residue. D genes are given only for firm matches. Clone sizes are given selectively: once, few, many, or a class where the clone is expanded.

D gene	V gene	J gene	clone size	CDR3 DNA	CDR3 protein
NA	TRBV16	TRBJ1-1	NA	TGTGCCAGCAGCCAATCTGGAGGCAGGGGGAACACTGAAGCTTTCTTT	CASSQSGGRGNTEAFF
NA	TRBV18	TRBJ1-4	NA	TGTGCCAGCTCACCAACTATACCCAACCCAGGGTTTGCAACTAATGAAAAACTGTTTTTT	CASSPTIPNPGFATNEKLFF
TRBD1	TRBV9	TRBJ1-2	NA	TGTGCCAGCAGCTCCACGGACAGGGGGCGGGGCTACACCTTC	CASSSTDRGRGYTF
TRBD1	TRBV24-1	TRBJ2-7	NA	TGTGCCACCAGTGTCTTGGACAGGGGGCCCCCCTACGAGCAGTACTTC	CATSVLDRGPPYEQYF
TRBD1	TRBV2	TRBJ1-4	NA	TGTGCCAGCAGGAGGGACAGGGAAGGCGAAAAACTGTTTTTT	CASRRDREGEKLFF
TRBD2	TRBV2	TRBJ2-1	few	TGTGCCAGCACTCTGGCTAGCGGGGGGGCAGGTGAGCAGTTCTTC	CASTLASGGAGEQFF
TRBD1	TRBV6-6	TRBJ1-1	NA	TGTGCCAGCAGCCCCGGGACAGGGGGTTCGATGACTGAAGCTTTCTTT	CASSPGTGGSMTEAFF
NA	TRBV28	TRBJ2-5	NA	TGTGCCAGCAGTTCGACAGCCGGTATGGAGACCCAGTACTTC	CASSSTAGMETQYF
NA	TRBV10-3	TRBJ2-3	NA	TGTGCCATCAGTGATACAGACAAAAGCACAGATACGCAGTATTTT	CAISDTDKSTDTQYF
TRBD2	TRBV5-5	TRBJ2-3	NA	TGTGCCAGCAGCCGGGAGGCTCTGGGGGGTGGAGATACGCAGTATTTT	CASSREALGGGDTQYF
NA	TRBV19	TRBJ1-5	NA	TGTGCCAGTAGTCAGGGTTTAAGTCAGCCCCAGCATTTT	CASSQGLSQPQHF
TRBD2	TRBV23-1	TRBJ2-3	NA	TGCGCCAGCAGTCAATCGAATCGCCCAGCGGGGACTAGCACAGATACGCAGTATTTT	CASSQSNRPAGTSTDTQYF
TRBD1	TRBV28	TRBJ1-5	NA	TGTGCCAGCAGTAGGACAGGGTGGAGCAATCAGCCCCAGCATTTT	CASSRTGWSNQPQHF
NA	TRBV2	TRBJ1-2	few	TGTGCCAGCAGTGAAGCTGAGGGCTATGGCTACACCTTC	CASSEAEGYGYTF
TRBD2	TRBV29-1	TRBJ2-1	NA	TGCAGCGTTGAAGCTGGACTAGTGGCGGAGCAGTTCTTC	CSVEAGLVAEQFF
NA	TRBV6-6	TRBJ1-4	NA	TGTGCCAGCAGTTACCGGCAGGGGAGTGAAAAACTGTTTTTT	CASSYRQGSEKLFF